The 6 T cell receptor beta chains given below trace back to one sample, sequenced in a study of T cells in Graves' hyperthyroidism and ophthalmopathy. TCR beta CDR3 regions were amplified from RNA transcripts. A set of HTBI primers served as the primers for a first-round RT-PCR of the TCR CDR3. One entry per CDR3 protein results from TCRdb running MiXCR on the multiplex PCR reads. The repertoire includes 500,000 to 600,000 distinct CDR3 sequences, around 42% of them detected once, and around 8% sits in the top ten. Sequencing was carried out using peripheral blood or thyroid tissue (not recorded which). The source of these receptors is a woman in her late teens or twenties with Graves' hyperthyroidism.

This clonotype was counted ten times or more. The chain carries TRBV6-5 and TRBJ2-5, with D unresolved. This CDR3 has 12 residues. Trimming took off 5 bases at V and 5 bases at J, with 9 bases between the two ends. The V gene's germline CDR1 is MNHEY and CDR2 SVGAGI. CDR3 residues: CASSPISETQYF. DNA for the CDR3: TGTGCCAGCAGTCCGATTTCGGAGACCCAGTACTTC.

The chain recombines TRBV9 with TRBJ1-3; maybe TRBD1 (6 bases). V was shortened by 1 base and J by 2 bases, with 16 bases between the two germline ends. Per the germline V gene, CDR1 is SGDLS and CDR2 is YYNGEE. CDR3 size: 17 residues. In nucleotides, the CDR3 is TGTGCCAGCAGCGTAACCGGGGGCGATAAGACTGGAAACACCATATATTTT. This gives the protein CASSVTGGDKTGNTIYF.

This clonotype was recorded at least ten times. A read error is likely, as this CDR3 ends without the conserved phenylalanine or tryptophan. The V and J genes are TRBV10-3 and TRBJ1-6, with 7 bases identical to TRBD1. The CDR3 extends over 13 amino acids. The V and J ends lost 10 bases and 9 bases, in that order; junction bases with no gene match: 9. Germline V gives CDR1 ENHRY, CDR2 SYGVKD. The CDR3 spells CATNDRETSPLHL. The CDR3 DNA sequence: TGTGCCACCAACGACAGGGAAACTTCACCCCTCCACCTT.

This clonotype was counted between two and nine times. The J gene is TRBJ2-5, the V gene TRBV7-2; 12 nucleotides match TRBD2. Germline V gene sequence: CDR1 SGHTA, CDR2 FQGNSA. CDR3 size: 18 residues. Unmatched junction bases numbered 17, after V lost 11 bases and J lost 1 base. The CDR3 DNA reads TGTGCCTGGAGTGACCCCCGACTAGCGGGAGAGGGCCAAGAGACCCAGTACTTC. Protein sequence: CAWSDPRLAGEGQETQYF. Together with reference TRBV7-2 and TRBJ2-5, the CDR3 gives the full variable domain: GAGVSQSPSNKVTEKGKDVELRCDPISGHTALYWYRQSLGQGLEFLIYFQGNSAPDKSGLPSDRFSAERTGGSVSTLTIQRTQQEDSAVYLCAWSDPRLAGEGQETQYFGPGTRLLVL.

The genes are TRBV29-1 and TRBJ2-2; D perhaps matches TRBD1 (5 bases). The CDR3 runs 14 residues. The V gene's germline CDR1 is SQVTM and CDR2 ANQGSEA. Trimming cost V 1 base and J 7 bases, with 13 bases left between them. In DNA, the CDR3 is TGCAGCGTTGAAGCGTTCCAGGGTGGCGGGGAGCTGTTTTTT. This codes for CSVEAFQGGGELFF.

This clonotype was observed many times. The chain employs TRBV6-5 and TRBJ1-1; no clear D. Germline assignment: CDR1 MNHEY and CDR2 SVGAGI. The CDR3 is 13 residues long. V dropped 2 bases and J dropped 6 bases, with 10 bases sitting between them. For the CDR3, the DNA is TGTGCCAGCAGTTACACCGGGCTCCCTGAAGCTTTCTTT. Translated: CASSYTGLPEAFF.